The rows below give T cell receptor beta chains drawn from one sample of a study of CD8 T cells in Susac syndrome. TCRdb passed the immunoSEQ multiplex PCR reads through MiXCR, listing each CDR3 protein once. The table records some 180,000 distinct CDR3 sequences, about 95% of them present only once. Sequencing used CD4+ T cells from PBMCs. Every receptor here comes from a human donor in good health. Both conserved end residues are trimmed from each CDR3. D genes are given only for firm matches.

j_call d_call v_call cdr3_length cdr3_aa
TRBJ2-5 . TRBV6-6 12 ASSYSIEQETQY
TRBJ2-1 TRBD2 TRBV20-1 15 SVFLAGGSYSYNEQF
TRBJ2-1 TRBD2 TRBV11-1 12 ASSLAGGPDEQF
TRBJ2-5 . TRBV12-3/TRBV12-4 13 ASSFYLAQQETQY
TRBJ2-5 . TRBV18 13 ASSPRETRGETQY
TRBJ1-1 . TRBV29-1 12 SVRPGPVNTEAF
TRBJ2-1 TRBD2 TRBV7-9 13 ASSLARLAHNEQF
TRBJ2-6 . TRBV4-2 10 ASSEVEAVLT
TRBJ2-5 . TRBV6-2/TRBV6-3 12 ASSYFRGQETQY
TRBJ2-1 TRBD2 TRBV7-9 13 ASSRTSGTIHEQF
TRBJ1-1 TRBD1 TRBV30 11 AWTRDRSTEAF
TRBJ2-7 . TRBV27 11 ASSFAGKYEQY
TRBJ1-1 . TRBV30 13 AWSHYLEAATEAF
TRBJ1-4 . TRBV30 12 AWMVGGGNEKLF
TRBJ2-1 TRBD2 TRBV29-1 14 SVDRPLAGLYNEQF
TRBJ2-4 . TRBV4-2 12 ASSQDRERNIQY
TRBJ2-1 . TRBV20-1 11 SAVGEFPAEQF
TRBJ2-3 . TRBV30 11 ASKGIGTDTQY
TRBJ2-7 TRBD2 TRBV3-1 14 ASSQDSSGTSYEQY
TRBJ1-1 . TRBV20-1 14 SASGGGTGEGTEAF
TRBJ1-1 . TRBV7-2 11 ASSLDAGTEAF
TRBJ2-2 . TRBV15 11 ATSRGYTGELF
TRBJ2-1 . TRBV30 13 AWNPITALYNEQF
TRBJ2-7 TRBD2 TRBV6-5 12 ASTGVAGNYEQY
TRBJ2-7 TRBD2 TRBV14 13 ASSLGLAGYGRQY
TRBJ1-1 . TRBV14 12 ASSQDLENTEAF
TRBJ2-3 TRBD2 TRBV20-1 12 SARLAGNTDTQY
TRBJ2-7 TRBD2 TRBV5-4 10 ASSVPGGEQY
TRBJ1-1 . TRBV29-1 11 SIQASLNTEAF
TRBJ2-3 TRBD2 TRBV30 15 AWSAPGLARSTDTQY
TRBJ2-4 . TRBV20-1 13 SAIKSDTAKNIQY